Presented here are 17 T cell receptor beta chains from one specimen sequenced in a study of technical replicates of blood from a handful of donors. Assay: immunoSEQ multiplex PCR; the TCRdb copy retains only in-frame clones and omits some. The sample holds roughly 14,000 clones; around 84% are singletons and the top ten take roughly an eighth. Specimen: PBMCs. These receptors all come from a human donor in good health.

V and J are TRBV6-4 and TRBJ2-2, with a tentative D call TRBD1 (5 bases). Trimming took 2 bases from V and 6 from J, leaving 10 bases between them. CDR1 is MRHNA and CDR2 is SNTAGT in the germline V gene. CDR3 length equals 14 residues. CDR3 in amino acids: CASSDVQDAGELFF. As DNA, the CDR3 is TGTGCCAGCAGTGACGTACAGGACGCCGGGGAGCTGTTTTTT.

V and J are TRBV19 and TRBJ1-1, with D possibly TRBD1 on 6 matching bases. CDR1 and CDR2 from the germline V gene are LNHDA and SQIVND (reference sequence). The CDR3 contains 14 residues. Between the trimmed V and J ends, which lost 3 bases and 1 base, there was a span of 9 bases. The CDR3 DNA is TGTGCCAGTAGTATGGGACATCAGAACACTGAAGCTTTCTTT. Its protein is CASSMGHQNTEAFF.

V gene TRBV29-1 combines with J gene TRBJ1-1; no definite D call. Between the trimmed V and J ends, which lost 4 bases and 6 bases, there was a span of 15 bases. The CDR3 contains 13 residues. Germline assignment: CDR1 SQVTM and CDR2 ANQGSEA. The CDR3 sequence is CSVVGSIGAEAFF. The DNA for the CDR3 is TGCAGCGTTGTGGGCTCAATTGGCGCTGAAGCTTTCTTT. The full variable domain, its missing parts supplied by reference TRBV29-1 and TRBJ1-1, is SAVISQKPSRDICQRGTSLTIQCQVDSQVTMMFWYRQQPGQSLTLIATANQGSEATYESGFVIDKFPISRPNLTFSTLTVSNMSPEDSSIYLCSVVGSIGAEAFFGQGTRLTVV.

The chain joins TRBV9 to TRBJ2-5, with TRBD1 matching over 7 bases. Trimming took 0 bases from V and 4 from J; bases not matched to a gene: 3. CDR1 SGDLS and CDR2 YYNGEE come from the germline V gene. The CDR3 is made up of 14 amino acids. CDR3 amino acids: CASSVVPGGETQYF. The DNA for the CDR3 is TGTGCCAGCAGCGTAGTACCAGGGGGAGAGACCCAGTACTTC.

The CDR3 region is CASSLASDTQYF. The CDR3 bases are TGTGCCAGCAGCTTAGCGTCAGATACGCAGTATTTT. The V gene is TRBV11-3, the J gene TRBJ2-3; no firm D call. This CDR3 has 12 residues. Germline lookup yields CDR1 SGHNT and CDR2 YENEEA. With 1 base removed from V and 4 bases from J, the gap between germline ends came to 3 bases.

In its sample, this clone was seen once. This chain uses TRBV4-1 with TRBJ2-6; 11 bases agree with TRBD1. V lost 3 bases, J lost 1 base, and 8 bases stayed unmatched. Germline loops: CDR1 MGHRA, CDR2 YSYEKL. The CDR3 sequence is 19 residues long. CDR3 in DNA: TGCGCCAGCAGCCAGGGGAAGGACAGGGGGCAGTCTGGGGCCAACGTCCTGACTTTC. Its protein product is CASSQGKDRGQSGANVLTF.

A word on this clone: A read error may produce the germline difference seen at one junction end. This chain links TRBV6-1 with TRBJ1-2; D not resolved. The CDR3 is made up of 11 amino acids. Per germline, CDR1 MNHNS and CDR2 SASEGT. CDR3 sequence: CASSIDYGYTF. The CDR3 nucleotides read TGTGCCAGCTCAATAGACTACGGCTACACCTTC.

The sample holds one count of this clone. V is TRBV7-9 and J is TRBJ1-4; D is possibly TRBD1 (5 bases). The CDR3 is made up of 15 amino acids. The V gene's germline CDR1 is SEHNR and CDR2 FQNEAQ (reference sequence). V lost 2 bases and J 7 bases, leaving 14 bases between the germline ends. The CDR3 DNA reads TGTGCCAGCAGCTTATCGGCGGGGCTTGGTGAAAAACTGTTTTTT. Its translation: CASSLSAGLGEKLFF. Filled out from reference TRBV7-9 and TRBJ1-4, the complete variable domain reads DTGVSQNPRHKITKRGQNVTFRCDPISEHNRLYWYRQTLGQGPEFLTYFQNEAQLEKSRLLSDRFSAERPKGSFSTLEIQRTEQGDSAMYLCASSLSAGLGEKLFFGSGTQLSVL.

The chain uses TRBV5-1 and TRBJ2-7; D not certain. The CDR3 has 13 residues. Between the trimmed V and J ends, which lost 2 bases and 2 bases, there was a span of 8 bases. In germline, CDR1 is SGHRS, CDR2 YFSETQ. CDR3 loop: CASSFDTAYEQYF. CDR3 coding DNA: TGCGCCAGCAGCTTTGACACAGCCTACGAGCAGTACTTC.

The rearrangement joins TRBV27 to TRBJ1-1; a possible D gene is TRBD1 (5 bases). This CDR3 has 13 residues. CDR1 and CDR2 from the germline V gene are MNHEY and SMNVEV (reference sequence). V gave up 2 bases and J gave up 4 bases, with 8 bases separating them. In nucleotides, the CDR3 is TGTGCCAGCAGTTTACGGGGGAGCACTGAAGCTTTCTTT. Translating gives CASSLRGSTEAFF.

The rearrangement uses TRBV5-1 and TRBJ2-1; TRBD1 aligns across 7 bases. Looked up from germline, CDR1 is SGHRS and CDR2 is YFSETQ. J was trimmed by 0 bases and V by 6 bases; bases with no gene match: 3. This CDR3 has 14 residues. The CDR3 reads CASNRDSSYNEQFF. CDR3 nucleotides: TGCGCCAGCAACCGGGACAGCTCCTACAATGAGCAGTTCTTC.

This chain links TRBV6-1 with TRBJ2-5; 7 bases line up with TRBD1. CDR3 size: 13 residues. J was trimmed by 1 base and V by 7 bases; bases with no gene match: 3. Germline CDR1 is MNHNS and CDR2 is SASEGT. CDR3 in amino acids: CASNRDSQETQYF. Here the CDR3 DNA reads TGTGCCAGCAATCGGGACAGCCAAGAGACCCAGTACTTC.

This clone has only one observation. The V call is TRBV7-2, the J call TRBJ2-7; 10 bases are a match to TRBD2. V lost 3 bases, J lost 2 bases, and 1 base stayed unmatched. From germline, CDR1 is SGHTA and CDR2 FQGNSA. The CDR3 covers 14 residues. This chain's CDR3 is CASSFSGGTYEQYF. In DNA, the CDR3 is TGTGCCAGCAGCTTTAGCGGGGGGACCTACGAGCAGTACTTC.

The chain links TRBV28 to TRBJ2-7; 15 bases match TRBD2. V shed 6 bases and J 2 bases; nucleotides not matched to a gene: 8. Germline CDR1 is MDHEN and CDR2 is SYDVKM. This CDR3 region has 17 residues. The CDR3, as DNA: TGTGCCAGCAGACCCGGACTAGCGGGAGGGCCTACCTACGAGCAGTACTTC. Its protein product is CASRPGLAGGPTYEQYF.

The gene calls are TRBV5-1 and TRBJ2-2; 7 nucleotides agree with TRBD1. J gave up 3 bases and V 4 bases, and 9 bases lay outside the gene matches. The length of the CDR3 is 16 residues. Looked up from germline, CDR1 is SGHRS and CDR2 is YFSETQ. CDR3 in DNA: TGCGCCAGCAGCGCCAACCGACAGGGAGACACCGGGGAGCTGTTTTTT. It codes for CASSANRQGDTGELFF.

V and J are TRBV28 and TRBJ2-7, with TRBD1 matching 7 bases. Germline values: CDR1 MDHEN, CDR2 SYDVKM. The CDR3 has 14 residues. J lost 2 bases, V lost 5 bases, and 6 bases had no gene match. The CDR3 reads CASSPGQETYEQYF. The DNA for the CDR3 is TGTGCCAGCAGTCCTGGACAGGAAACCTACGAGCAGTACTTC.

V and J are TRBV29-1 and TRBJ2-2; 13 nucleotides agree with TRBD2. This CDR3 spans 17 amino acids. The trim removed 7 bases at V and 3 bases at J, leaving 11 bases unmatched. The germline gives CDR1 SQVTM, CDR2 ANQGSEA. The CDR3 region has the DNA TGCAGCGGGCGTGGACTAGCGGGAGTCGGCGACACCGGGGAGCTGTTTTTT. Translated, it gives CSGRGLAGVGDTGELFF.